The 23 T cell receptor beta chains given below trace back to one sample, sequenced in a study of long-term antiretroviral therapy in people with HIV. It was version v3.0 of the immunoSEQ assay that was run at survey level. Sequencing used immunoSEQ multiplex PCR; TCRdb keeps in-frame clones, though not all of them. The table lists tens of thousands of clones, 70% to 90% of them singletons. This material consisted of unsorted PBMCs, taken 0.8 years before starting antiretroviral therapy. The receptor set was obtained from a man between 18 and 35 years old with HIV.

This clone has just one count. The chain carries TRBV6-5 and TRBJ1-4, with D maybe TRBD1 (5 bases). CDR1 is MNHEY, CDR2 SVGAGI, per germline. This CDR3 is 12 amino acids long. The V end was cut by 6 bases, the J end by 7 bases, with 9 bases between. This CDR3 reads CASSFGGEKLFF. The CDR3 DNA reads as TGTGCCAGCAGCTTCGGGGGTGAAAAACTGTTTTTT.

This chain joins TRBV7-2 and TRBJ1-2; no reliable D call. Trimming removed 5 bases at V and 5 bases at J, with 18 bases between. The CDR3 is 15 residues long. The germline gives CDR1 SGHTA, CDR2 FQGNSA. The CDR3 here is CASSPNPEQEYGYTF. DNA for the CDR3: TGTGCCAGCAGCCCAAACCCCGAGCAGGAGTATGGCTACACCTTC.

The chain recombines TRBV6-5 with TRBJ2-1, with D perhaps matching TRBD2 (5 bases). Trimming took off 6 bases at V and 0 bases at J, with 12 bases between the two ends. This CDR3 has 15 residues. CDR1 and CDR2 (germline): MNHEY, SVGAGI. CDR3 DNA: TGTGCCAGCAGCCCAGGCGGGTACTCCTACAATGAGCAGTTCTTC. Its protein product is CASSPGGYSYNEQFF.

The chain is built from TRBV9 and TRBJ2-3; weak D call: TRBD1 (6 bases). The germline gives CDR1 SGDLS, CDR2 YYNGEE. The CDR3 contains 17 residues. V dropped 1 base and J dropped 0 bases, with 15 bases sitting between them. The CDR3 bases are TGTGCCAGCAGCGTATTCCGGGACACCACTAGCACAGATACGCAGTATTTT. Residues: CASSVFRDTTSTDTQYF. The full variable domain, in which reference TRBV9 and TRBJ2-3 provide the parts outside the CDR3, is DSGVTQTPKHLITATGQRVTLRCSPRSGDLSVYWYQQSLDQGLQFLIQYYNGEERAKGNILERFSAQQFPDLHSELNLSSLELGDSALYFCASSVFRDTTSTDTQYFGPGTRLTVL.

The chain combines TRBV7-2 with TRBJ2-5; D is unresolved. Germline loops: CDR1 SGHTA, CDR2 FQGNSA. CDR3 size: 12 residues. Trimming took 1 base from V and 3 from J, leaving 3 bases between them. CDR3 DNA: TGTGCCAGCAGCTTAGTGGAAGAGACCCAGTACTTC. It specifies CASSLVEETQYF.

The chain employs TRBV4-2 and TRBJ2-4, with a tentative D call TRBD1 (6 bases). CDR3 length equals 15 residues. Germline assignment: CDR1 LGHNA and CDR2 YNFKEQ. V lost 0 bases, J lost 2 bases, and 8 bases lay in between. CDR3 protein: CASSQDTGSKNIQYF. As DNA, the CDR3 is TGTGCCAGCAGCCAAGATACAGGGTCCAAAAACATTCAGTACTTC.

The chain employs TRBV15 and TRBJ2-5; 7 bases fit TRBD1. Germline V gene sequence: CDR1 LNHNV, CDR2 YYDKDF (reference sequence). This CDR3 is 17 amino acids long. With 5 bases clipped from V and 2 bases from J, the junction kept 14 bases outside the gene matches. The CDR3 DNA reads as TGTGCCACCAGCGACCTGAGGTACGGGACAGAACAAGAGACCCAGTACTTC. This codes for CATSDLRYGTEQETQYF. The whole variable domain, remainder taken from reference TRBV15 and TRBJ2-5, is DAMVIQNPRYQVTQFGKPVTLSCSQTLNHNVMYWYQQKSSQAPKLLFHYYDKDFNNEADTPDNFQSRRPNTSFCFLDIRSPGLGDTAMYLCATSDLRYGTEQETQYFGPGTRLLVL.

This clone has more than one count but fewer than ten. The gene calls are TRBV7-9 and TRBJ1-2; D unresolved. V dropped 5 bases and J dropped 1 base, with 5 bases sitting between them. The CDR3 runs to 12 residues. The germline gives CDR1 SEHNR, CDR2 FQNEAQ (reference sequence). CDR3 sequence: CASSHNNYGYTF. CDR3 nucleotide sequence: TGTGCCAGCAGCCATAATAACTATGGCTACACCTTC.

This chain uses TRBV29-1 with TRBJ2-1; no firm D call. This CDR3 spans 13 amino acids. The germline V gene has CDR1 SQVTM and CDR2 ANQGSEA. V dropped 6 bases and J dropped 7 bases, with 16 bases sitting between them. The CDR3 reads CSVGKILVNEQFF. Here the CDR3 DNA reads TGCAGCGTCGGTAAGATTCTGGTTAATGAGCAGTTCTTC.

The V gene is TRBV25-1, the J gene TRBJ2-3, with TRBD2 identical over 7 bases. This CDR3 comprises 17 residues. Germline trimming cut 3 bases from V and 3 bases from J; bases unmatched to any gene: 12. Germline V gene sequence: CDR1 MGHDK, CDR2 SYGVNS. The CDR3 reads CASSDPPRGSITDTQYF. The CDR3 nucleotides read TGTGCCAGCAGTGACCCCCCTCGCGGGAGTATAACAGATACGCAGTATTTT.

The chain is built from TRBV7-8 and TRBJ1-1; no clear D gene. The CDR3 is 15 amino acids. Germline CDR1 SGHVS, CDR2 FQNEAQ. V shed 4 bases and J shed 0 bases, with 12 bases lying between them. CDR3 bases: TGTGCCAGCAGCTACAATCTTTTGGTGAACACTGAAGCTTTCTTT. It codes for CASSYNLLVNTEAFF.

The chain couples TRBV19 to TRBJ1-2, with a weak D call TRBD1 (6 bases). The germline V gene has CDR1 LNHDA and CDR2 SQIVND (reference sequence). V was shortened by 3 bases and J by 7 bases, with 6 bases between the two germline ends. The CDR3 has 11 residues. The CDR3 nucleotides read TGTGCCAGTAGTATCAGGGGTGGCTACACCTTC. Residues: CASSIRGGYTF.

The chain carries TRBV5-1 and TRBJ1-5; no firm D call. V was pared by 0 bases and J by 6 bases, with 7 bases between. The CDR3 covers 13 residues. Germline V gene data show CDR1 as SGHRS and CDR2 as YFSETQ. CDR3 region: CASSLDGSQPQHF. CDR3 DNA: TGCGCCAGCAGCTTGGATGGGTCTCAGCCCCAGCATTTT.

This clone was counted a few times. The chain couples TRBV11-3 to TRBJ2-3; 11 bases align to TRBD2. Germline loops: CDR1 SGHNT, CDR2 YENEEA. The CDR3 runs 15 residues. V shed 5 bases, J shed 1 base, and the junction held 2 bases outside the gene matches. The CDR3, as DNA: TGTGCCAGCAGCCAGGGACTAGCGGGCACAGATACGCAGTATTTT. This encodes CASSQGLAGTDTQYF.

The CDR3 reads CASSPRTPAPVSTNEKLFF. CDR3 in DNA: TGTGCCAGCTCACCAAGGACCCCGGCTCCGGTCAGCACTAATGAAAAACTGTTTTTT. The chain carries TRBV18 and TRBJ1-4; D is ambiguous. In germline, CDR1 is KGHSH, CDR2 LQKENI. Between the trimmed V and J ends, which lost 2 bases and 2 bases, there was a span of 21 bases. This CDR3 region has 19 residues.

The chain carries TRBV27 and TRBJ2-2, with D uncertain. Per the germline V gene, CDR1 is MNHEY and CDR2 is SMNVEV (reference sequence). The V and J ends lost 7 bases and 2 bases respectively, with 11 bases between them. The CDR3 spans 14 residues. CDR3 in amino acids: CASKGSTNTGELFF. CDR3 DNA: TGTGCCAGCAAGGGTAGCACTAACACCGGGGAGCTGTTTTTT.

This clone was detected a few times. This chain uses TRBV6-5 with TRBJ2-7; 7 positions agree with TRBD1. V shed 6 bases and J 4 bases; nucleotides not matched to a gene: 3. This CDR3 contains 12 residues. Per germline, CDR1 MNHEY and CDR2 SVGAGI. CDR3 residues: CASRGQNYEQYF. In DNA, the CDR3 is TGTGCCAGCAGGGGACAGAATTACGAGCAGTACTTC.

The chain carries TRBV30 and TRBJ1-2, with a possible D match to TRBD1 (6 bases). Looked up from germline, CDR1 is GTSNPN and CDR2 is SVGIG (reference sequence). The V and J ends lost 1 base and 7 bases respectively, with 10 bases between them. The CDR3 sequence is 12 residues long. The CDR3 reads CAWSGGAAGYTF. Written as DNA, the CDR3 is TGTGCCTGGAGTGGGGGGGCGGCTGGCTACACCTTC.

J is TRBJ2-7 and V is TRBV5-5; D unresolved. Germline CDR1 reads SGHKS; CDR2 reads YYEKEE (reference sequence). The V end lost 4 bases, the J end lost 4 bases, and 12 bases lay between the germline ends. The CDR3 totals 13 residues. CDR3 amino acids: CASSPGKDYEQYF. The DNA of the CDR3 is TGTGCCAGCAGCCCTGGGAAGGATTACGAGCAGTACTTC. The full variable domain, with the rest looked up from reference TRBV5-5 and TRBJ2-7, is DAGVTQSPTHLIKTRGQQVTLRCSPISGHKSVSWYQQVLGQGPQFIFQYYEKEERGRGNFPDRFSARQFPNYSSELNVNALLLGDSALYLCASSPGKDYEQYFGPGTRLTVT.

The chain couples TRBV5-1 to TRBJ2-7; unclear D gene. Germline V gene lookup returns CDR1 SGHRS and CDR2 YFSETQ. The CDR3 consists of 14 residues. V was clipped by 1 base and J by 0 bases, with 8 bases between them. CDR3 region: CASSLTATSYEQYF. The CDR3 bases are TGCGCCAGCAGCTTGACAGCGACCTCCTACGAGCAGTACTTC.

This chain joins TRBV19 and TRBJ2-7; 9 positions match TRBD1. The CDR3 contains 13 residues. CDR1 and CDR2 from the germline V gene are LNHDA and SQIVND (reference sequence). V shed 6 bases and J 5 bases; nucleotides not matched to a gene: 5. CDR3: CASSVTGGNEQYF. The DNA of the CDR3 is TGTGCCAGTAGCGTGACAGGGGGAAACGAGCAGTACTTC.

The chain employs TRBV7-2 and TRBJ2-1; D call uncertain. CDR3 length: 14 residues. The germline V gene encodes CDR1 SGHTA and CDR2 FQGNSA. Trimming removed 8 bases from V and 9 bases from J, with 20 bases in between. Here the CDR3 DNA reads TGTGCCAGCCGCGACACCACCTACCGCGGTGAGCAGTTCTTC. Its translation is CASRDTTYRGEQFF.

The rearrangement joins TRBV27 to TRBJ1-1; tentatively, D is TRBD1 (5 bases). Germline CDR1 and CDR2: MNHEY and SMNVEV (reference sequence). The germline V and J ends were trimmed by 4 bases and 0 bases, with 12 bases remaining between them. The CDR3 totals 15 residues. Here the CDR3 DNA reads TGTGCCAGCAGTTCCACCAGGGTACTGAACACTGAAGCTTTCTTT. Protein product: CASSSTRVLNTEAFF.